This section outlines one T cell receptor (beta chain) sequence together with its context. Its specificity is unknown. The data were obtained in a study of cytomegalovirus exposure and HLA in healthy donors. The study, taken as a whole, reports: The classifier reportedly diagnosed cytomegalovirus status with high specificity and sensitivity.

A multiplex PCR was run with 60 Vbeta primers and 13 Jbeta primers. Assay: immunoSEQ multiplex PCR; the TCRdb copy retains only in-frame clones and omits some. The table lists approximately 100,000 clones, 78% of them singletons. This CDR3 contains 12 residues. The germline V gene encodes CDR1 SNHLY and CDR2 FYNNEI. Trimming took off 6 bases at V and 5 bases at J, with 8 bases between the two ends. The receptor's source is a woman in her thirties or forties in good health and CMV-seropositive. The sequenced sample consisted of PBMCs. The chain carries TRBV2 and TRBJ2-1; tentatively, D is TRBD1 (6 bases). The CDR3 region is CASSGQNNEQFF. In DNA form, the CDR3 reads TGTGCCAGCAGCGGACAGAACAATGAGCAGTTCTTC. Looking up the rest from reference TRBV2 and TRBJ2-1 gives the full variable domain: EPEVTQTPSHQVTQMGQEVILRCVPISNHLYFYWYRQILGQKVEFLVSFYNNEISEKSEIFDDQFSVERPDGSNFTLKIRSTKLEDSAMYFCASSGQNNEQFFGPGTRLTVL.